The T cell receptor beta chain under discussion was sequenced for a study of glioma-infiltrating T cells after dendritic cell vaccination. TCRB CDR3 was amplified from 2 ug genomic DNA or less. Amplification used 60 V beta primers and 13 J beta primers. Assay: immunoSEQ multiplex PCR; the TCRdb copy retains only in-frame clones and omits some. This sample carries more than 20,000 clones, roughly nine tenths of them seen once, and the ten largest clones take less than 3%. Per germline, CDR1 SGHRS and CDR2 YFSETQ. V lost 3 bases, J lost 4 bases, and 8 bases stayed unmatched. The CDR3 runs 16 residues. Time point: after dendritic cell vaccination, including at tumor progression/relapse.

The sequences come from blood, collected after dendritic cell vaccination. J is TRBJ2-1 and V is TRBV5-1; 9 positions match TRBD1. The TCR sequence derives from a human donor with glioblastoma. CDR3 amino acids: CASSWLGTGRYNEQFF. CDR3 DNA: TGCGCCAGCAGCTGGCTTGGGACAGGGAGGTACAATGAGCAGTTCTTC.